A selection of T cell receptor beta chains follows, all from one sample in a study of blood T cell repertoires in COVID-19. Clones were read by immunoSEQ multiplex PCR, and TCRdb kept only the in-frame ones, dropping some. This sample has about 250,000 clones, with around 89% found just once. Sequenced input: peripheral blood. The receptors originated from a woman aged 35 to 49 who had recovered from COVID-19. CDR3s include the opening cysteine and the closing phenylalanine or tryptophan. D genes are given only for firm matches. Rows may omit the clone size; those that give it use once, few, many or a size class.

TRBJ2-2,TRBV23-1,-,TRBD1,CASSPRGDRDTGELFF,TGCGCCAGCAGCCCCAGGGGGGACAGGGACACCGGGGAGCTGTTTTTT
TRBJ2-3,TRBV7-8,-,-,CASSPMGNHPDTQYF,TGTGCCAGCAGCCCCATGGGCAACCACCCCGATACGCAGTATTTT
TRBJ2-1,TRBV19,-,TRBD2,CASSPAGTSGRNEQFF,TGTGCCAGTAGTCCAGCGGGGACTAGCGGGAGAAATGAGCAGTTCTTC
TRBJ2-4,TRBV6-5,-,TRBD1,CASSYSRQGANIQYF,TGTGCCAGCAGTTACTCGAGACAGGGGGCAAACATTCAGTACTTC
TRBJ2-2,TRBV5-1,-,TRBD1,CASSLTGAGELFF,TGCGCCAGCAGCTTGACAGGGGCCGGGGAGCTGTTTTTT
TRBJ1-4,TRBV2,-,TRBD1,CASSGQGAYEKLFF,TGTGCCAGCAGTGGACAGGGGGCTTATGAAAAACTGTTTTTT
TRBJ2-3,TRBV28,-,-,CASSFQGGRSTDTQYF,TGTGCCAGCAGTTTCCAGGGTGGGCGAAGCACAGATACGCAGTATTTT
TRBJ1-1,TRBV5-5,once,-,CASSLGAANTEAFF,TGTGCCAGCAGCTTGGGGGCCGCAAACACTGAAGCTTTCTTT
TRBJ2-7,TRBV18,-,-,CASSPPQRAYEQYF,TGTGCCAGCTCACCACCTCAGAGGGCCTACGAGCAGTACTTC
TRBJ1-2,TRBV19,-,TRBD1,CASSMTGFGYTF,TGTGCCAGTAGTATGACAGGGTTCGGCTACACCTTC
TRBJ2-5,TRBV19,-,-,CASSTPGSRETQYF,TGTGCCAGTAGTACCCCCGGGTCGCGGGAGACCCAGTACTTC
TRBJ1-3,TRBV3-1/TRBV3-2,-,-,CASSPRGGGNTIYF,TGTGCCAGCAGCCCCCGGGGAGGGGGTAACACCATATATTTT
TRBJ2-1,TRBV29-1,-,TRBD2,CSAIASGKNNEQFF,TGCAGCGCTATTGCTAGCGGAAAAAACAATGAGCAGTTCTTC
TRBJ2-1,TRBV5-1,-,TRBD1,CASSLAPDRGRYNEQFF,TGCGCCAGCAGCTTGGCCCCGGACAGGGGGCGGTACAATGAGCAGTTCTTC
TRBJ1-5,TRBV19,few,-,CASSKRDNQPQHF,TGTGCCAGTAGTAAAAGAGACAATCAGCCCCAGCATTTT
TRBJ1-3,TRBV5-6,-,TRBD1,CASSFGTGRTGNTIYF,TGTGCCAGCAGCTTCGGGACAGGGCGAACTGGAAACACCATATATTTT
TRBJ2-5,TRBV19,-,TRBD1,CASQGQGVGTQYF,TGTGCCAGTCAGGGACAGGGCGTCGGGACCCAGTACTTC
TRBJ2-1,TRBV7-3,-,TRBD2,CASSSGGLDNEQFF,TGTGCCAGCAGCTCGGGGGGTCTCGACAATGAGCAGTTCTTC
TRBJ2-6,TRBV19,once,TRBD1,CASSTRQGNPGANVLTF,TGTGCCAGTAGTACCCGACAGGGTAACCCTGGGGCCAACGTCCTGACTTTC
TRBJ2-7,TRBV5-5,-,TRBD1,CASSPPGQGAREQYF,TGTGCCAGCAGCCCGCCGGGACAGGGGGCGCGAGAGCAGTACTTC
TRBJ2-5,TRBV19,-,-,CASSIMAGGQETQYF,TGTGCCAGTAGTATAATGGCAGGGGGGCAAGAGACCCAGTACTTC
TRBJ2-2,TRBV4-3,-,TRBD2,CASSHRSGRSTGELFF,TGCGCCAGCAGCCACCGTAGCGGGAGGAGTACCGGGGAGCTGTTTTTT
TRBJ2-1,TRBV6-6,-,TRBD1,CASSYSRDRSNNEQFF,TGTGCCAGCAGTTACTCTCGGGACAGATCAAACAATGAGCAGTTCTTC
TRBJ1-6,TRBV30,-,-,CAWSVGHGGLRGYNSPLHF,TGTGCCTGGAGTGTAGGGCATGGGGGACTACGGGGCTATAATTCACCCCTCCACTTT
TRBJ1-6,TRBV30,few,TRBD1,CAWKTGDRYNSPLHF,TGTGCCTGGAAGACAGGGGATCGGTATAATTCACCCCTCCACTTT
TRBJ2-5,TRBV6-5,-,-,CASSPGAGGETQYF,TGTGCCAGCAGCCCGGGAGCAGGGGGGGAGACCCAGTACTTC
TRBJ1-2,TRBV30,-,-,CAWSVSAGGYTF,TGTGCCTGGAGTGTATCCGCGGGCGGCTACACCTTC
TRBJ2-3,TRBV6-5,-,-,CASSYRREVVGDTQYF,TGTGCCAGCAGTTACAGGAGGGAGGTCGTCGGAGATACGCAGTATTTT
TRBJ2-4,TRBV19,once,TRBD2,CASSMRLAGAGRAKNIQYF,TGTGCCAGTAGTATGAGACTAGCGGGAGCGGGTAGGGCCAAAAACATTCAGTACTTC
TRBJ2-7,TRBV18,-,TRBD2,CASSPIAGALEQYF,TGTGCCAGCTCGCCGATAGCGGGAGCTCTCGAGCAGTACTTC
TRBJ1-2,TRBV5-1,-,TRBD1,CASSPGQGPGYTF,TGCGCCAGCAGCCCCGGACAGGGCCCTGGCTACACCTTC
TRBJ1-6,TRBV3-1/TRBV3-2,-,TRBD1,CASSQATGGNSPLHF,TGTGCCAGCAGCCAAGCGACAGGGGGCAATTCACCCCTCCACTTT
TRBJ1-3,TRBV19,once,TRBD1,CASSPRGTPGNTIYF,TGTGCCAGTAGCCCCAGGGGGACACCTGGAAACACCATATATTTT
TRBJ1-5,TRBV2,-,TRBD1,CASSFDRGSGQPQHF,TGTGCCAGCAGCTTCGACAGGGGGTCAGGGCAGCCCCAGCATTTT
TRBJ2-1,TRBV4-2,-,TRBD2,CASSQRLAGAPGNEQFF,TGTGCCAGCAGCCAGAGACTAGCGGGCGCGCCAGGGAATGAGCAGTTCTTC
TRBJ2-5,TRBV9,-,-,CASSVGGSGETQYF,TGTGCCAGCAGCGTAGGTGGGAGTGGAGAGACCCAGTACTTC
TRBJ1-3,TRBV6-7,-,-,CASSSGGCLPGNTIYF,TGTGCCAGCAGTTCGGGGGGTTGCCTCCCTGGAAACACCATATATTTT
TRBJ2-1,TRBV6-6,-,-,CASGPNEQFF,TGTGCCAGCGGCCCTAATGAGCAGTTCTTC
TRBJ1-5,TRBV11-2,-,TRBD1,CASSPGTANQPQHF,TGTGCCAGCAGCCCGGGGACAGCTAATCAGCCCCAGCATTTT
TRBJ2-7,TRBV12-3/TRBV12-4,-,-,CASSLMSRVEQYF,TGTGCCAGCAGTTTAATGTCCCGGGTCGAGCAGTACTTC
TRBJ2-1,TRBV30,once,TRBD2,CAWSHLGTSGHNEQFF,TGTGCCTGGAGCCACCTCGGGACTAGCGGACACAATGAGCAGTTCTTC
TRBJ2-2,TRBV10-1,-,-,CASSYGMGGTGELFF,TGCGCCAGCAGTTACGGAATGGGGGGCACCGGGGAGCTGTTTTTT
TRBJ1-1,TRBV10-3,-,-,CAISESRWPGTPHTEAFF,TGTGCCATCAGTGAGTCGAGGTGGCCCGGGACACCCCACACTGAAGCTTTCTTT
TRBJ1-4,TRBV2,-,TRBD1,CASSGQGVNEKLFF,TGTGCCAGCAGTGGTCAGGGGGTTAATGAAAAACTGTTTTTT